A selection of T cell receptor beta chains follows, all from one sample in a study of blood T cell repertoires in COVID-19. Generated by immunoSEQ multiplex PCR, the TCRdb table keeps only in-frame clones and is missing some. Found here are approximately 250,000 clones, around four fifths of them singletons; the top ten hold about 4.6%. The source material was peripheral blood. The receptor set was obtained from a man aged 55-75 years who had recovered from COVID-19. CDR3s include the opening cysteine and the closing phenylalanine or tryptophan. D genes are given only for firm matches.

v_call: TRBV30
j_call: TRBJ2-1
d_call: TRBD2
cdr3_aa: CAWSDGLAGRDEQFF
cdr3_nt: TGTGCCTGGAGCGATGGACTAGCGGGTCGAGATGAGCAGTTCTTC

v_call: TRBV19
j_call: TRBJ2-6
d_call: -
cdr3_aa: CASSSGLSGANVLTF
cdr3_nt: TGTGCCAGTAGTAGCGGGCTCAGCGGGGCCAACGTCCTGACTTTC

v_call: TRBV6-5
j_call: TRBJ2-1
d_call: -
cdr3_aa: CASSKKPQVYNEQFF
cdr3_nt: TGTGCCAGCAGCAAAAAACCACAGGTTTACAATGAGCAGTTCTTC

v_call: TRBV30
j_call: TRBJ1-1
d_call: -
cdr3_aa: CAWSVNLVLRFRGTEAFF
cdr3_nt: TGTGCCTGGAGTGTAAACTTGGTACTCCGGTTTAGGGGCACTGAAGCTTTCTTT

v_call: TRBV7-9
j_call: TRBJ2-4
d_call: -
cdr3_aa: CASSLGEGGILRGKNIQYF
cdr3_nt: TGTGCCAGCAGCTTAGGGGAAGGGGGTATTTTACGGGGCAAAAACATTCAGTACTTC

v_call: TRBV6-5
j_call: TRBJ1-2
d_call: -
cdr3_aa: CASSDPGVNYGYTF
cdr3_nt: TGTGCCAGCAGCGATCCGGGAGTTAACTATGGCTACACCTTC

v_call: TRBV28
j_call: TRBJ2-1
d_call: TRBD2
cdr3_aa: CASSLGRGNNEQFF
cdr3_nt: TGTGCCAGCAGTTTGGGGCGGGGGAACAATGAGCAGTTCTTC

v_call: TRBV24-1
j_call: TRBJ2-7
d_call: TRBD2
cdr3_aa: CATSDQAGGPDEQYF
cdr3_nt: TGTGCCACCAGTGATCAAGCGGGGGGCCCGGACGAGCAGTACTTC

v_call: TRBV2
j_call: TRBJ2-6
d_call: -
cdr3_aa: CASILRSSGANVLTF
cdr3_nt: TGTGCCAGCATCCTCAGAAGCTCTGGGGCCAACGTCCTGACTTTC

v_call: TRBV5-1
j_call: TRBJ2-7
d_call: -
cdr3_aa: CASSPDTVTYEQYF
cdr3_nt: TGCGCCAGCAGCCCTGACACGGTCACCTACGAGCAGTACTTC

v_call: TRBV7-2
j_call: TRBJ1-1
d_call: TRBD1
cdr3_aa: CASSLGIDRGTEAFF
cdr3_nt: TGTGCCAGCAGCTTAGGGATTGACAGGGGTACTGAAGCTTTCTTT

v_call: TRBV4-1
j_call: TRBJ2-7
d_call: -
cdr3_aa: CASSHAGPVRGEQYF
cdr3_nt: TGCGCCAGCAGCCATGCGGGGCCGGTTCGCGGCGAGCAGTACTTC

v_call: TRBV4-2
j_call: TRBJ2-2
d_call: -
cdr3_aa: CASSQPPGTSTGELFF
cdr3_nt: TGTGCCAGCAGCCAGCCGCCCGGGACTTCCACCGGGGAGCTGTTTTTT

v_call: TRBV7-9
j_call: TRBJ2-7
d_call: TRBD1
cdr3_aa: CASSPGTGIREQYF
cdr3_nt: TGTGCCAGCAGCCCCGGGACAGGGATCAGGGAGCAGTACTTC

v_call: TRBV19
j_call: TRBJ2-2
d_call: -
cdr3_aa: CASRNRQAGGTGELFF
cdr3_nt: TGTGCCAGTAGGAACAGACAGGCAGGTGGCACCGGGGAGCTGTTTTTT

v_call: TRBV3-1/TRBV3-2
j_call: TRBJ1-1
d_call: -
cdr3_aa: CASSQVRGTEAFF
cdr3_nt: TGTGCCAGCAGCCAAGTAAGGGGCACTGAAGCTTTCTTT

v_call: TRBV5-1
j_call: TRBJ1-4
d_call: -
cdr3_aa: CASSSGSATNEKLFF
cdr3_nt: TGCGCCAGCAGCTCAGGGTCTGCGACTAATGAAAAACTGTTTTTT

v_call: TRBV28
j_call: TRBJ2-3
d_call: TRBD2
cdr3_aa: CASSPGLAGGGDTQYF
cdr3_nt: TGTGCCAGCAGTCCCGGACTAGCGGGGGGAGGAGATACGCAGTATTTT